This T cell receptor beta chain was documented in a study of CD8 T cells in Susac syndrome. CDR1 is DFQATT and CDR2 is SNEGSKA in the germline V gene (reference sequence). Trimming took 3 bases from V and 1 from J; bases not matched to a gene: 9. The CDR3 runs to 16 residues. Sequencing of TCR beta was carried out in blood CD8+ and CD4+ T cells. It was with random hexamers that 0.5 to 1 ug RNA was reverse transcribed. A multiplex approach, immunoSEQ multiplex PCR, amplified TCR beta CDR3 across 54 Vbeta and 13 Jbeta. TCRdb re-analysed the immunoSEQ multiplex PCR reads in MiXCR, keeping a single row per CDR3 protein. The data contain 200,000 to 300,000 distinct CDR3 sequences, 93% of them singletons.

The chain combines TRBV20-1 with TRBJ2-3; 8 nucleotides align to TRBD2. The sequencing input was CD4+ T cells from PBMCs. This sequence was found in a human donor with multiple sclerosis. The CDR3 loop is CSARVWASGRTDTQYF. DNA of the CDR3: TGCAGTGCTAGGGTTTGGGCTAGCGGGCGCACAGATACGCAGTATTTT.